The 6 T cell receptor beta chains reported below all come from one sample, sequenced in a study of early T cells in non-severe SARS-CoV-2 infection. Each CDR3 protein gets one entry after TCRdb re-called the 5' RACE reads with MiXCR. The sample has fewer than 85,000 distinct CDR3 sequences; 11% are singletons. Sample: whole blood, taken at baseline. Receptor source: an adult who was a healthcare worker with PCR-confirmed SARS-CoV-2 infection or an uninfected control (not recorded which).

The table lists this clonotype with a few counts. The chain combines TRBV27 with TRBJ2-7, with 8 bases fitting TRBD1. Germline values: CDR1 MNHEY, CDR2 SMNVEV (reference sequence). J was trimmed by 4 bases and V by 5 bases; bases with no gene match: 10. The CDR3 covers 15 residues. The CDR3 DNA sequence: TGTGCCAGCAGTGACGGGACAGGTGAATGGTACGAGCAGTACTTC. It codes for CASSDGTGEWYEQYF.

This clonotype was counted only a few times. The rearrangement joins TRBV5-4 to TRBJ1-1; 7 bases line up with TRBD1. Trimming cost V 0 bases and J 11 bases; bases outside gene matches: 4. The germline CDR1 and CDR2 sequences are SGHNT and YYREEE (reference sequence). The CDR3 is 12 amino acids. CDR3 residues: CASSLAGQLAFF. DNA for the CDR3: TGTGCCAGCAGCTTGGCGGGACAGCTCGCTTTCTTT.

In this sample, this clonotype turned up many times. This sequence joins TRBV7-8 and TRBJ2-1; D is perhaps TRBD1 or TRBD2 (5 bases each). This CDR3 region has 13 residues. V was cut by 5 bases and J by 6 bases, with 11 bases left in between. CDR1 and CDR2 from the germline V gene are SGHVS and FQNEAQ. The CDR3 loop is CASSTGPRNEQFF. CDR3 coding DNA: TGTGCCAGCAGCACGGGACCTCGCAATGAGCAGTTCTTC.

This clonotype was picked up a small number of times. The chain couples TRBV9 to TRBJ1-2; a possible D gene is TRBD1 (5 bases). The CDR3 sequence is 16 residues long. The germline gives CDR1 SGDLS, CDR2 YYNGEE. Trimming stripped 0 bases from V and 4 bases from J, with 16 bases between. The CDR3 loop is CASSVAHRPGSYGYTF. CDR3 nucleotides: TGTGCCAGCAGCGTAGCGCACAGGCCCGGGAGCTATGGCTACACCTTC.

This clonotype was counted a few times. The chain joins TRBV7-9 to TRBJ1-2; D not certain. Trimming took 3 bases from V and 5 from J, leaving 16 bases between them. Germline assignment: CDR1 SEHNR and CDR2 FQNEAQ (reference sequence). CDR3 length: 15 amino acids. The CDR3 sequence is CASSFGEAAGYGYTF. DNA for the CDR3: TGTGCCAGCAGCTTCGGAGAGGCGGCGGGATATGGCTACACCTTC.

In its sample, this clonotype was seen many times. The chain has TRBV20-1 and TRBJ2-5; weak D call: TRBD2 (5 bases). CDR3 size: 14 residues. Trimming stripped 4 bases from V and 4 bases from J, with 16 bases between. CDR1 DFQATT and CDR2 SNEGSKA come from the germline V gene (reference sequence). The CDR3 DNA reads TGCAGTGCTAATCGTCGGGGTAGTCGAGAGACCCAGTACTTC. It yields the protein CSANRRGSRETQYF.